This TCR beta chain comes out of a study of T cell responses to AZD1222 COVID-19 vaccine. Assay: immunoSEQ multiplex PCR; the TCRdb copy retains only in-frame clones and omits some. The top ten hold roughly 1.4% of the sample, which has about 210,000 clones, roughly 92% seen once. As regards this clone: The antigen is undetermined.

Study-level findings and limits: Unmutated variant regions reportedly attract nearly half of all spike-specific TCRs. Among the donors, most were white British and more were female, and clonal diversity was possibly underestimated.

V lost 5 bases and J lost 2, with 20 bases in between. This CDR3 region has 16 residues. Germline V gene data show CDR1 as SGHDT and CDR2 as YYEEEE. The source material was peripheral blood, sampled on day 0 of AZD1222 vaccination. The receptor was isolated from an adult in good health. The chain joins TRBV5-6 to TRBJ2-7; TRBD2 is a possible D gene (6 bases). Here the CDR3 DNA reads TGTGCCAGCAGGCCAAGTCACCGGGACTCCGCCTACGAGCAGTACTTC. Translating it yields CASRPSHRDSAYEQYF.